These 3 T cell receptor beta chains came from one sample sequenced in a study of T cells in Graves' hyperthyroidism and ophthalmopathy. Using RNA transcripts as the source, TCR beta CDR3 regions were amplified. When the TCR CDR3 underwent first-round RT-PCR, the HTBI primer set was used. One entry per CDR3 protein, called by TCRdb with MiXCR from the multiplex PCR reads. The sample contains hundreds of thousands of distinct CDR3 sequences, approximately 14% of which appear only once. The sequenced material came from blood. The receptors derive from a woman aged 18-35 years with Graves' hyperthyroidism.

This clonotype was counted between two and nine times. This chain links TRBV9 with TRBJ1-6; 7 bases agree with TRBD1. CDR1 is SGDLS, CDR2 YYNGEE, per germline. The CDR3 extends over 15 amino acids. Losses at the gene ends were 4 bases for V and 7 bases for J; bases not matched to a gene: 8. The DNA of the CDR3 is TGTGCCAGCAGCTCGCTCGACAGGGTCAATTCACCCCTCCACTTT. This sequence encodes CASSSLDRVNSPLHF.

This clonotype was observed a few times. The chain combines TRBV6-1 with TRBJ1-2; 9 nucleotides agree with TRBD1. Germline V lookup: CDR1 MNHNS, CDR2 SASEGT. V lost 5 bases, J lost 6 bases, and 4 bases stayed unmatched. There are 13 residues in the CDR3. CDR3 sequence: CASSLRDRDGYTF. The CDR3, as DNA: TGTGCCAGCAGTCTGCGGGACAGGGATGGCTACACCTTC.

In its sample, this clonotype was seen a few times. This chain joins TRBV20-1 and TRBJ2-3; D could derive from TRBD1 or TRBD2 (5 bases each). Germline V gene sequence: CDR1 DFQATT, CDR2 SNEGSKA (reference sequence). V lost 5 bases and J 3 bases, leaving 15 bases between the germline ends. The CDR3 sequence is 14 residues long. The CDR3 DNA reads TGCAGTGCTCTTATTCTGGGGGTGACAGATACGCAGTATTTT. This sequence encodes CSALILGVTDTQYF.